The 8 T cell receptor beta chains given below trace back to one sample, sequenced in a study of blood T cell repertoires in COVID-19. Using immunoSEQ multiplex PCR, the repertoire was profiled, and TCRdb retains in-frame clones only, with some absent. The sample carries 200,000 to 250,000 clones, approximately 77% recorded once. The specimen was peripheral blood. All receptors come from a woman aged 80 or older with acute or convalescent COVID-19.

The V and J genes are TRBV9 and TRBJ1-2, with 8 bases matching TRBD1. Germline loops: CDR1 SGDLS, CDR2 YYNGEE. The CDR3 loop spans 13 amino acids. J was trimmed by 6 bases and V by 1 base; bases with no gene match: 2. CDR3 sequence (DNA): TGTGCCAGCAGCGTAAGGGACAGGAATGGCTACACCTTC. It translates to CASSVRDRNGYTF. Drawing the rest from reference TRBV9 and TRBJ1-2, the complete variable domain is DSGVTQTPKHLITATGQRVTLRCSPRSGDLSVYWYQQSLDQGLQFLIQYYNGEERAKGNILERFSAQQFPDLHSELNLSSLELGDSALYFCASSVRDRNGYTFGSGTRLTVV.

The chain joins TRBV6-1 to TRBJ1-2; D is possibly TRBD1 (5 bases). The germline V and J ends were trimmed by 3 bases and 3 bases, with 8 bases remaining between them. CDR1 and CDR2 (germline): MNHNS, SASEGT. This CDR3 comprises 13 residues. CDR3 nucleotide sequence: TGTGCCAGCAGTGATACAGGAGACTATGGCTACACCTTC. The encoded protein is CASSDTGDYGYTF.

V is TRBV5-1 and J is TRBJ1-2; no firm D call. Trimming cost V 6 bases and J 3 bases, with 18 bases left between them. CDR1 is SGHRS, CDR2 YFSETQ, per germline. CDR3 size: 15 residues. CDR3 DNA: TGCGCCAGCACCGAGACGGTGGGAGGCCACTATGGCTACACCTTC. Translation gives CASTETVGGHYGYTF.

The genes are TRBV19 and TRBJ1-6; 12 nucleotides line up with TRBD1. The J segment lost 0 bases and the V segment lost 5 bases, leaving 5 bases of the junction unmatched. CDR3 length: 18 amino acids. Germline loops: CDR1 LNHDA, CDR2 SQIVND (reference sequence). The CDR3 sequence: CASSGDRGPSSYNSPLHF. The CDR3 region has the DNA TGTGCCAGTAGTGGGGACAGGGGGCCGAGCTCCTATAATTCACCCCTCCACTTT.

J is TRBJ2-3 and V is TRBV27, with D possibly TRBD2 on 5 matching bases. CDR3 length: 13 amino acids. The V end lost 2 bases, the J end lost 5 bases, and 8 bases lay between the germline ends. The V gene's germline CDR1 is MNHEY and CDR2 SMNVEV (reference sequence). Written as DNA, the CDR3 is TGTGCCAGCAGTTTACGGGGTCAAGATACGCAGTATTTT. Protein: CASSLRGQDTQYF.

The chain couples TRBV5-4 to TRBJ2-7; D is uncertain. V lost 0 bases and J lost 3, with 4 bases in between. This CDR3 comprises 12 residues. Germline V CDR1 and CDR2: SGHNT, YYREEE (reference sequence). CDR3 coding DNA: TGTGCCAGCAGCTTGGGTAACTACGAGCAGTACTTC. It is translated as CASSLGNYEQYF.

The CDR3 reads CASSSDRVKDTQYF. For the CDR3, the DNA is TGCGCCAGCAGCTCCGACAGGGTGAAAGATACGCAGTATTTT. V and J are TRBV5-1 and TRBJ2-3; 7 bases align to TRBD1. Germline CDR1 is SGHRS and CDR2 is YFSETQ. This CDR3 contains 14 residues. V was pared by 3 bases and J by 5 bases, with 6 bases of the junction left unmatched.

This clone showed up just a few times. The rearrangement joins TRBV5-1 to TRBJ1-2; unclear D gene. This CDR3 comprises 13 residues. Trimming pared 7 bases from V and 0 bases from J, leaving 10 bases between. The germline V gene encodes CDR1 SGHRS and CDR2 YFSETQ. CDR3 coding DNA: TGCGCCAGCGGTCCAGGCGCTAACTATGGCTACACCTTC. Its translation is CASGPGANYGYTF.